Following are 11 T cell receptor beta chains from one sample sequenced in a study of T cell responses to AZD1222 COVID-19 vaccine. Produced via immunoSEQ multiplex PCR; TCRdb's table is partial and in-frame only. This table has 100,000 or so clones, roughly 89% appearing once. The sample consisted of peripheral blood, taken on day 0 of AZD1222 vaccination. The source of these receptors is an adult in good health.

The chain joins TRBV6-5 to TRBJ2-3; unclear D gene. Germline CDR1 reads MNHEY; CDR2 reads SVGAGI. This CDR3 is built from 12 residues. V was pared by 5 bases and J by 6 bases, with 9 bases between. This chain's CDR3 is CASSTPVDTQYF. The CDR3 DNA follows: TGTGCCAGCAGTACCCCGGTGGATACGCAGTATTTT.

This clone appeared once. The V call is TRBV5-1, the J call TRBJ1-1, with TRBD1 matching 8 bases. Germline CDR1 and CDR2: SGHRS and YFSETQ. The CDR3 is made up of 17 amino acids. J lost 1 base, V lost 3 bases, and 11 bases had no gene match. CDR3 residues: CASSSYRGGPRNTEAFF. The CDR3 DNA reads as TGCGCCAGCAGCTCCTACAGGGGGGGCCCTCGGAACACTGAAGCTTTCTTT.

The genes are TRBV28 and TRBJ1-1; tentative D call: TRBD1 (6 bases). With 3 bases removed from V and 4 bases from J, the gap between germline ends came to 9 bases. The CDR3 spans 13 residues. Germline CDR1 MDHEN, CDR2 SYDVKM. DNA of the CDR3: TGTGCCAGCAGTTTCGAAGGGGGCACTGAAGCTTTCTTT. Amino acid sequence: CASSFEGGTEAFF.

This chain uses TRBV9 with TRBJ2-3, with D possibly being TRBD2 (5 bases). Looked up from germline, CDR1 is SGDLS and CDR2 is YYNGEE. V was clipped by 0 bases and J by 2 bases, with 10 bases between them. The CDR3 covers 15 residues. The CDR3 region has the DNA TGTGCCAGCAGCGTAGTTGACTACCTCACAGATACGCAGTATTTT. It specifies CASSVVDYLTDTQYF.

The rearrangement joins TRBV7-9 to TRBJ1-6; no clear D gene. The CDR3 length is 13 residues. Germline V CDR1 and CDR2: SEHNR, FQNEAQ (reference sequence). V was cut by 5 bases and J by 9 bases, with 11 bases left in between. In DNA, the CDR3 is TGTGCCAGCAGCCAAGGAGGTGGTTCACCCCTCCACTTT. It specifies CASSQGGGSPLHF.

This clone is a singleton in its sample. In nucleotides, the CDR3 is TGTGCCAGCAGCCAAGTAGTCAACAGGGTTTCGGGGGAGCAGTACTTC. Translation: CASSQVVNRVSGEQYF. The chain combines TRBV4-2 with TRBJ2-7; TRBD1 is a possible D gene (6 bases). Trimming removed 1 base at V and 7 bases at J, with 20 bases between. The CDR3 is 16 amino acids. The germline V gene has CDR1 LGHNA and CDR2 YNFKEQ.

This clone came up once. This chain uses TRBV7-6 with TRBJ1-3; D is uncertain. This CDR3 has 15 amino acids. Trimming pared 4 bases from V and 4 bases from J, leaving 14 bases between. The germline CDR1 and CDR2 sequences are SGHVS and FNYEAQ. CDR3 bases: TGTGCCAGCAGCTCCGGATTAACCCCGGGAAACACCATATATTTT. This translates into CASSSGLTPGNTIYF.

The J gene is TRBJ2-7, the V gene TRBV5-1; 8 bases align to TRBD2. Trimming removed 4 bases from V and 0 bases from J; junction bases left unmatched: 6. Germline loops: CDR1 SGHRS, CDR2 YFSETQ. This CDR3 is built from 15 residues. As DNA, the CDR3 is TGCGCCAGCAGCCTGATAGCGGGGAGCTCCTACGAGCAGTACTTC. The encoded protein is CASSLIAGSSYEQYF.

This clone was counted once. This chain connects TRBV19 to TRBJ2-1; D not certain. Germline V gene sequence: CDR1 LNHDA, CDR2 SQIVND (reference sequence). V was clipped by 6 bases and J by 5 bases, with 17 bases between them. The CDR3 spans 15 residues. The CDR3 loop reads CASSRQPGSHNEQFF. In DNA, the CDR3 is TGTGCCAGTAGCCGGCAGCCCGGCAGTCACAATGAGCAGTTCTTC.

To note about this clone: Germline and junction disagree at one end, which may indicate a read error. The chain is built from TRBV19 and TRBJ1-2; no clear D gene. From germline, CDR1 is LNHDA and CDR2 SQIVND (reference sequence). The CDR3 has 13 residues. CDR3 in DNA: TGTGCCAGTAGTTTAGACAAGAACTATGGCTACACCTTC. Translation gives CASSLDKNYGYTF.

The chain is built from TRBV14 and TRBJ2-5, with D maybe TRBD2 (7 bases). V was trimmed by 3 bases and J by 4 bases, leaving 15 bases between them. Germline V gene lookup returns CDR1 SGHDN and CDR2 FVKESK. The CDR3 is 15 amino acids. The CDR3: CASSHGGRGGETQYF. CDR3 bases: TGTGCCAGCAGCCATGGCGGGAGAGGGGGAGAGACCCAGTACTTC.